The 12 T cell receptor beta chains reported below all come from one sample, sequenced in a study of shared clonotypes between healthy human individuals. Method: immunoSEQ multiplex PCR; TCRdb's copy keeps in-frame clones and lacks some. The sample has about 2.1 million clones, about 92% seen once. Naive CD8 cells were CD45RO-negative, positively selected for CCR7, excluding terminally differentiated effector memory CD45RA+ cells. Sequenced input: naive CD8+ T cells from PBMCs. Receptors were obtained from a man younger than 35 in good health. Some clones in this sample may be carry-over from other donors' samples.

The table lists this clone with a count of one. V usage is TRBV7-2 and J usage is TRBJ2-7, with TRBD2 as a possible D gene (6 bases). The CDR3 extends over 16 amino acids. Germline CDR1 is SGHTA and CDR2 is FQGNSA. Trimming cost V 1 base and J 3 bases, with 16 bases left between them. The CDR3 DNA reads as TGTGCCAGCAGCTTAGAGCGATGGCAGGGACTCTACGAGCAGTACTTC. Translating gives CASSLERWQGLYEQYF. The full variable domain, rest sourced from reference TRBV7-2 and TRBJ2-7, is GAGVSQSPSNKVTEKGKDVELRCDPISGHTALYWYRQSLGQGLEFLIYFQGNSAPDKSGLPSDRFSAERTGGSVSTLTIQRTQQEDSAVYLCASSLERWQGLYEQYFGPGTRLTVT.

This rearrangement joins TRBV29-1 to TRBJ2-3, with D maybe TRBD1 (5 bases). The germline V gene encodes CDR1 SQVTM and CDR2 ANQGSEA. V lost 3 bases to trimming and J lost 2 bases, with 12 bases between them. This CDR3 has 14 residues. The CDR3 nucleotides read TGCAGCGTTGAGGTCAGGGCACCCACAGATACGCAGTATTTT. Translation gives CSVEVRAPTDTQYF.

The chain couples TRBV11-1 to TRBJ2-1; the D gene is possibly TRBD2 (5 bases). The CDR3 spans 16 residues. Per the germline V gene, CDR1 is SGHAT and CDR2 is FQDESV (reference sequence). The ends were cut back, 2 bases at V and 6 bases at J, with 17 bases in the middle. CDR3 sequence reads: CASSLPRARGFNEQFF. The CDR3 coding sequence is TGTGCCAGCAGCTTACCGCGGGCTCGAGGGTTCAATGAGCAGTTCTTC.

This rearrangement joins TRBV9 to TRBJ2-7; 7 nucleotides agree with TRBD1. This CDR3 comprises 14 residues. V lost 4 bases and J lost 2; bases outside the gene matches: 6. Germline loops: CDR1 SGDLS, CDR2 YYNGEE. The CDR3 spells CASSLGDRPYEQYF. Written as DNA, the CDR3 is TGTGCCAGCAGCCTCGGGGACAGACCCTACGAGCAGTACTTC.

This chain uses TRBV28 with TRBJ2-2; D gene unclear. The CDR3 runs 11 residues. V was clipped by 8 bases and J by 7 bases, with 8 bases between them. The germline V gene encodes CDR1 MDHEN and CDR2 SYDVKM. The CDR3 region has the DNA TGTGCCAGCGTTGTAGGCGGGGAGCTGTTTTTT. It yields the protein CASVVGGELFF.

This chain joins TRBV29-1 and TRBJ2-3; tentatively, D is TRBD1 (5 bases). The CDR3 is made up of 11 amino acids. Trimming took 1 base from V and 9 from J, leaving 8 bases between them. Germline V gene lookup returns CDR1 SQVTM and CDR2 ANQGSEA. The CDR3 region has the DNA TGCAGCGTTGAAGGGGGCGGCACGCAGTATTTT. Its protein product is CSVEGGGTQYF.

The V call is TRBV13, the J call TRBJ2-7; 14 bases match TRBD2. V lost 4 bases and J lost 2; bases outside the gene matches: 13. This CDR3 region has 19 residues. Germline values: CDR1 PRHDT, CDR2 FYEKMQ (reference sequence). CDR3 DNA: TGTGCCAGCAGCTCCCGAGGGGGACTAGCGGGAGTGATCGCCTACGAGCAGTACTTC. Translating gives CASSSRGGLAGVIAYEQYF. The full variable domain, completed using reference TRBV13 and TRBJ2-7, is AAGVIQSPRHLIKEKRETATLKCYPIPRHDTVYWYQQGPGQDPQFLISFYEKMQSDKGSIPDRFSAQQFSDYHSELNMSSLELGDSALYFCASSSRGGLAGVIAYEQYFGPGTRLTVT.

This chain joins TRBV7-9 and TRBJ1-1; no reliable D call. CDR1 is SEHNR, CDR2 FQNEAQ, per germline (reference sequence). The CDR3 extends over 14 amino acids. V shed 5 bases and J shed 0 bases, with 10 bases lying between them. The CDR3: CASSRRDLNTEAFF. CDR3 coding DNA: TGTGCCAGCAGCCGCCGGGATCTGAACACTGAAGCTTTCTTT.

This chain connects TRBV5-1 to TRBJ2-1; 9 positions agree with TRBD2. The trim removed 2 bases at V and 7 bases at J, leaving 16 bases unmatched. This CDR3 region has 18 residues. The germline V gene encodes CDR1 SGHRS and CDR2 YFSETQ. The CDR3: CASSLRASGISLRNEQFF. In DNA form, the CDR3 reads TGCGCCAGCAGCTTAAGGGCTAGCGGGATTTCTCTGAGGAATGAGCAGTTCTTC. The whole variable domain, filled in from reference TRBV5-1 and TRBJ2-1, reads KAGVTQTPRYLIKTRGQQVTLSCSPISGHRSVSWYQQTPGQGLQFLFEYFSETQRNKGNFPGRFSGRQFSNSRSEMNVSTLELGDSALYLCASSLRASGISLRNEQFFGPGTRLTVL.

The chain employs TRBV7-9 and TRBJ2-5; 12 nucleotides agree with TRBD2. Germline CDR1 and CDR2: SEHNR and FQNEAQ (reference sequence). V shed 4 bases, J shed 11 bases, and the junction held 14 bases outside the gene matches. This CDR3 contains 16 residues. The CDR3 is CASSSRTSGVSYDQYF. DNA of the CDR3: TGTGCCAGCAGCTCCAGGACTAGCGGGGTTAGCTACGATCAGTACTTC.

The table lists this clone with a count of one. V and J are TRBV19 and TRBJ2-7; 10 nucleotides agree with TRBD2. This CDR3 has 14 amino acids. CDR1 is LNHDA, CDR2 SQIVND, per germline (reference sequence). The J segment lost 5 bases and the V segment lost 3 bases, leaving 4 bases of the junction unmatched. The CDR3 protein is CASSMGTSVNEQYF. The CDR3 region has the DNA TGTGCCAGTAGTATGGGGACTAGCGTAAACGAGCAGTACTTC.

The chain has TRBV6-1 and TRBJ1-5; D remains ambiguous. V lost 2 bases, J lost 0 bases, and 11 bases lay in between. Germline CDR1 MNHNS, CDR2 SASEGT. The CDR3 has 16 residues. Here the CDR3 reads CASSEPATYSNQPQHF. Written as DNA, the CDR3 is TGTGCCAGCAGTGAACCGGCAACATATAGCAATCAGCCCCAGCATTTT.